These T cell receptor beta chains were read from a single sample in a study of blood T cells in healthy people across ages. A single record per CDR3 protein comes from TCRdb applying MiXCR to the 5' RACE reads. The table has around 900,000 distinct CDR3 sequences, just over 50% seen once. The source material was blood. These receptors originate from a woman aged 55-75 years in good health. The CDR3 runs from the conserved cysteine through the conserved F or W. The D gene is left open where the match is weak. Part of the rows lack a size; the others show once, few, many or a class for expanded clones.

j_call clone_size v_call d_call cdr3_aa cdr3_nt
TRBJ1-6 few TRBV20-1 TRBD1 CSARQGVSSPLHF TGCAGTGCGCGACAGGGAGTGAGTTCACCCCTCCACTTT
TRBJ2-1 . TRBV12-3/TRBV12-4 . CASSRLRDKNYEQFF TGTGCCAGCAGTCGTCTCAGGGATAAGAACTACGAGCAGTTCTTC
TRBJ2-7 . TRBV7-8 TRBD2 CASSSRTSGTKYEQYF TGTGCCAGCAGCTCCCGGACTAGCGGGACGAAATACGAGCAGTACTTC
TRBJ2-1 few TRBV12-3/TRBV12-4 TRBD2 CASSLHQGLAGGNEQFF TGTGCCAGCAGTTTACACCAGGGACTAGCGGGAGGGAATGAGCAGTTCTTC
TRBJ2-7 . TRBV29-1 . CSVGGTQRHEQYF TGCAGCGTTGGGGGTACGCAACGTCACGAGCAGTACTTC
TRBJ2-3 . TRBV29-1 . CSVVDFDRLTQYF TGCAGCGTGGTCGACTTCGACAGACTTACGCAGTATTTT
TRBJ1-5 . TRBV6-5 TRBD1 CASSADRVSQPQHF TGTGCCAGCAGTGCGGACAGGGTGAGTCAGCCCCAGCATTTT
TRBJ1-3 . TRBV7-2 . CASSLQGGGNTIYF TGTGCCAGCAGCTTACAGGGCGGGGGAAACACCATATATTTT
TRBJ1-1 . TRBV7-2 TRBD1 CASSPDGTGGTEAFF TGTGCCAGCAGTCCGGACGGGACAGGGGGCACTGAAGCTTTCTTT
TRBJ2-7 . TRBV27 TRBD2 CAGSIGTSYEQYF TGTGCCGGCAGCATCGGGACTAGTTACGAGCAGTACTTC
TRBJ2-7 . TRBV14 TRBD1 CACSQGFGTGYEQYF TGTGCCTGCAGCCAAGGCTTCGGGACAGGGTACGAGCAGTACTTC
TRBJ2-6 . TRBV4-2 . CASSQEPLTAGSGANVLTF TGTGCCAGCAGCCAGGAACCCCTTACGGCCGGGTCTGGGGCCAACGTCCTGACTTTC
TRBJ2-1 few TRBV7-2 . CASSFPSRIKQFF TGTGCCAGCAGCTTCCCCTCTAGGATTAAGCAGTTCTTC
TRBJ2-4 few TRBV20-1 . CSAPDRGAKNIQYF TGCAGTGCGCCGGACCGCGGAGCCAAAAACATTCAGTACTTC
TRBJ2-5 . TRBV3-1 TRBD2 CASSQGPAGGEETQYF TGTGCCAGCAGCCAGGGCCCTGCGGGAGGTGAGGAGACCCAGTACTTC
TRBJ1-2 . TRBV2 TRBD1 CASSATGDSGYTF TGTGCCAGCAGTGCGACAGGGGACAGTGGCTACACCTTC
TRBJ1-5 . TRBV12-3/TRBV12-4 . CASSLKIQLNQPQHF TGTGCCAGCAGTTTGAAGATTCAGTTAAATCAGCCCCAGCATTTT
TRBJ2-7 . TRBV12-3/TRBV12-4 TRBD2 CASSPLAGGTRMKTYNEQYF TGTGCCAGCAGTCCACTAGCGGGAGGTACCAGAATGAAAACCTACAATGAGCAGTACTTC
TRBJ2-5 many TRBV5-1 . CASSLSWGETQYF TGCGCCAGCAGCTTGTCTTGGGGAGAGACCCAGTACTTC
TRBJ2-1 many TRBV7-2 . CASSLGLGNNEQFF TGTGCCAGCAGCTTAGGGCTAGGTAACAATGAGCAGTTCTTC
TRBJ2-3 . TRBV27 TRBD2 CASSSGLAGVGTDTQYF TGTGCCAGCAGTTCGGGACTAGCGGGAGTTGGGACAGATACGCAGTATTTT
TRBJ2-1 . TRBV7-2 . CASSFRGSTYNEQFF TGTGCCAGCAGCTTCCGAGGGAGTACCTACAATGAGCAGTTCTTC
TRBJ2-1 . TRBV20-1 . CSASSGVSYNEQFF TGCAGTGCTTCATCGGGAGTCTCGTACAATGAGCAGTTCTTC
TRBJ2-7 few TRBV7-2 TRBD2 CASSPASGSFYEQYF TGTGCCAGCAGCCCGGCTAGCGGGAGTTTTTACGAGCAGTACTTC